A selection of T cell receptor beta chains follows, all from one sample in a study of T cell changes during pregnancy in multiple sclerosis. Repertoires were generated with immunoSEQ multiplex PCR, while TCRdb's copy carries only in-frame clones and drops some. The repertoire includes 35,000 to 55,000 clones, roughly 92% of them detected once, and roughly 1.4% sits in the top ten. The specimen sequenced was peripheral blood. Every receptor here comes from a female donor with multiple sclerosis, enrolled in a pregnancy study. Both conserved end residues are part of each CDR3. Fields, in order: D gene, J gene, V gene, clone size, CDR3 protein, CDR3 DNA. The D gene is left open where the match is weak. Part of the rows lack a size; the others show once, few, many or a class for expanded clones.

.,TRBJ1-4,TRBV25-1,.,CASSGLPGTHNEKLFF,TGTGCCAGCAGTGGATTACCCGGGACTCATAATGAAAAACTGTTTTTT
.,TRBJ2-1,TRBV4-2,.,CASSYTLLHRYNEQFF,TGTGCCAGCAGCTATACCTTACTTCACCGATACAATGAGCAGTTCTTC
.,TRBJ1-5,TRBV19,.,CASSGQYQPQHF,TGTGCCAGTAGCGGACAGTATCAGCCCCAGCATTTT
TRBD1,TRBJ1-5,TRBV27,once,CASSLQGGNQPQHF,TGTGCCAGCAGTTTACAGGGGGGCAATCAGCCCCAGCATTTT
.,TRBJ2-2,TRBV28,.,CASSFEVGWGTGELFF,TGTGCCAGCAGTTTTGAGGTGGGATGGGGCACCGGGGAGCTGTTTTTT
TRBD2,TRBJ2-7,TRBV5-1,.,CASSLRGAGGVGDEQYF,TGCGCCAGCAGCTTGAGGGGGGCGGGAGGGGTAGGCGACGAGCAGTACTTC
.,TRBJ1-2,TRBV27,.,CASSLTRQLPRDINYGYTF,TGTGCCAGCAGTCTGACCCGACAGCTCCCCAGGGATATAAACTATGGCTACACCTTC
TRBD2,TRBJ2-2,TRBV9,.,CASSVPYLAGAGELFF,TGTGCCAGCAGCGTTCCATATCTAGCGGGGGCCGGGGAGCTGTTTTTT
.,TRBJ2-7,TRBV9,.,CASTKTASSYEQYF,TGTGCCAGCACCAAGACAGCGAGCTCCTACGAGCAGTACTTC
TRBD2,TRBJ2-2,TRBV4-2,.,CASSPAVGRGRNTGELFF,TGTGCCAGCAGCCCCGCCGTGGGGCGCGGGAGGAACACCGGGGAGCTGTTTTTT
TRBD2,TRBJ2-7,TRBV6-1,.,CASSEGLAETYEQYF,TGTGCCAGCAGTGAGGGACTAGCGGAGACCTACGAGCAGTACTTC
TRBD2,TRBJ2-1,TRBV4-2,.,CASSQTMTSGSNEQFF,TGTGCCAGCAGCCAGACGATGACTAGCGGGAGCAATGAGCAGTTCTTC
TRBD1,TRBJ1-2,TRBV6-6,.,CASSRTGVDYGYTF,TGTGCCAGCAGTCGGACAGGGGTTGACTATGGCTACACCTTC
.,TRBJ1-5,TRBV10-3,.,CAISSAAEGNQPQHF,TGTGCCATCAGTAGCGCGGCAGAAGGGAATCAGCCCCAGCATTTT
TRBD1,TRBJ2-2,TRBV2,.,CASSPQGASNTGELFF,TGTGCCAGCAGTCCACAGGGGGCCTCGAACACCGGGGAGCTGTTTTTT
.,TRBJ1-2,TRBV28,.,CASSTSKFYGYTF,TGTGCCAGCAGTACCTCGAAGTTCTATGGCTACACCTTC
TRBD1,TRBJ1-2,TRBV19,.,CASSLQQGAYTF,TGTGCCAGTAGTCTTCAACAGGGGGCCTACACCTTC
.,TRBJ1-5,TRBV19,once,CASSHSGSNQPQHF,TGTGCCAGTAGTCACAGCGGTAGCAATCAGCCCCAGCATTTT
TRBD2,TRBJ2-2,TRBV18,.,CASSPGLAGVHGELFF,TGTGCCAGCTCGCCTGGACTAGCGGGAGTTCACGGGGAGCTGTTTTTT
TRBD2,TRBJ2-7,TRBV18,.,CASSPSVAGGEQYF,TGTGCCAGCTCACCTTCGGTAGCGGGAGGCGAGCAGTACTTC
TRBD1,TRBJ2-5,TRBV7-2,.,CASSLGLTLRQGAETQYF,TGTGCCAGCAGCTTGGGCTTGACCCTGAGACAGGGGGCCGAGACCCAGTACTTC
TRBD1,TRBJ1-2,TRBV5-8,once,CASSLTGGHGYTF,TGTGCCAGCAGCTTGACAGGGGGCCATGGCTACACCTTC
.,TRBJ2-1,TRBV28,.,CASSLLGSNNEQFF,TGTGCCAGCAGTTTACTAGGATCCAACAATGAGCAGTTCTTC
.,TRBJ2-1,TRBV27,.,CASSFQVLRGEQFF,TGTGCCAGCAGTTTTCAGGTCCTTAGGGGGGAGCAGTTCTTC
.,TRBJ2-7,TRBV5-5,.,CASSLAIYEQYF,TGTGCCAGCAGCTTGGCGATATACGAGCAGTACTTC
.,TRBJ2-2,TRBV4-2,once,CASSQAGTRNTGELFF,TGTGCCAGCAGCCAGGCCGGGACCAGAAACACCGGGGAGCTGTTTTTT
.,TRBJ2-5,TRBV5-1,.,CASSPTSSAQETQYF,TGCGCCAGCAGCCCGACGTCTAGCGCTCAAGAGACCCAGTACTTC
.,TRBJ2-1,TRBV4-3,.,CASSQEGGPNNEQFF,TGCGCCAGCAGCCAAGAAGGGGGACCCAACAATGAGCAGTTCTTC
.,TRBJ2-7,TRBV2,.,CAINSRDIPYEQYF,TGTGCCATCAATTCCCGGGACATTCCTTACGAGCAGTACTTC
.,TRBJ2-5,TRBV18,few,CASSQGQETQYF,TGTGCCAGCTCACAGGGACAAGAGACCCAGTACTTC
TRBD1,TRBJ1-5,TRBV27,.,CASSWGQNQPQHF,TGTGCCAGCAGTTGGGGACAGAATCAGCCCCAGCATTTT
TRBD1,TRBJ1-5,TRBV5-5,.,CASSFTGVPGQPQHF,TGTGCCAGCAGCTTTACAGGGGTCCCCGGTCAGCCCCAGCATTTT
.,TRBJ2-5,TRBV2,.,CASLDWTQETQYF,TGTGCCAGCCTAGACTGGACCCAAGAGACCCAGTACTTC
.,TRBJ2-2,TRBV4-1,.,CASSPVGFPGELFF,TGCGCCAGCAGCCCTGTTGGGTTTCCCGGGGAGCTGTTTTTT
.,TRBJ2-3,TRBV10-1,.,CASSDHLLQGGTDTQYF,TGCGCCAGCAGTGATCACCTTCTTCAGGGAGGTACAGATACGCAGTATTTT
TRBD1,TRBJ2-7,TRBV18,.,CASSPIPKQGSSYEQYF,TGTGCCAGCTCACCAATACCCAAACAGGGGAGCTCCTACGAGCAGTACTTC
.,TRBJ2-6,TRBV21-1,.,CASSQDRGVFSGANVLTF,TGTGCCAGCAGCCAGGACAGGGGCGTATTCTCTGGGGCCAACGTCCTGACTTTC
.,TRBJ2-1,TRBV7-2,.,CASSLELNHNEQFF,TGTGCCAGCAGCTTAGAACTGAACCACAATGAGCAGTTCTTC
.,TRBJ1-2,TRBV29-1,.,CSVPTGFNNYGYTF,TGCAGCGTGCCGACAGGCTTCAACAACTATGGCTACACCTTC
TRBD2,TRBJ2-2,TRBV13,.,CASSRREGTNTGELFF,TGTGCCAGCAGCCGGAGGGAGGGGACGAACACCGGGGAGCTGTTTTTT
TRBD2,TRBJ2-7,TRBV5-6,.,CASSRTSFYEQYF,TGTGCCAGCAGCCGGACTAGTTTCTACGAGCAGTACTTC
.,TRBJ2-7,TRBV9,once,CASSDGLGYEQYF,TGTGCCAGCAGCGACGGCCTCGGCTACGAGCAGTACTTC
.,TRBJ2-7,TRBV6-1,.,CASSAGQYEQYF,TGTGCCAGCAGTGCTGGACAATACGAGCAGTACTTC
.,TRBJ1-5,TRBV4-1,.,CASSQDGGAVSNQPQHF,TGCGCCAGCAGCCAAGATGGGGGGGCAGTGAGCAATCAGCCCCAGCATTTT
.,TRBJ1-1,TRBV4-3,.,CASSHLGRMNTEAFF,TGCGCCAGCAGCCATCTCGGACGGATGAACACTGAAGCTTTCTTT
.,TRBJ2-2,TRBV12-5,.,CASGLGAANTGELFF,TGTGCTAGTGGTTTGGGAGCGGCTAACACCGGGGAGCTGTTTTTT
.,TRBJ2-3,TRBV29-1,.,CSVDGNTDTQYF,TGCAGCGTCGACGGTAACACAGATACGCAGTATTTT
.,TRBJ2-7,TRBV19,once,CASRTSWTRNTYEQYF,TGTGCCAGTAGAACCTCTTGGACGCGGAATACCTACGAGCAGTACTTC
TRBD2,TRBJ2-7,TRBV27,.,CASSSPLAGVDEQYF,TGTGCCAGCAGTTCCCCTCTAGCGGGAGTTGACGAGCAGTACTTC
TRBD1,TRBJ1-2,TRBV10-3,.,CAISDSTGLGGYTF,TGTGCCATCAGTGACTCGACAGGGTTAGGTGGCTACACCTTC
.,TRBJ1-2,TRBV28,.,CASSSVSSPHYGYTF,TGTGCCAGCAGTTCAGTTTCCTCGCCTCACTATGGCTACACCTTC
TRBD2,TRBJ2-1,TRBV7-9,.,CASSLEKASGRANEQFF,TGTGCCAGCAGCTTAGAGAAGGCGAGCGGGAGGGCGAATGAGCAGTTCTTC